Following are 13 T cell receptor beta chains from one sample sequenced in a study of T cell changes during pregnancy in multiple sclerosis. The assay was immunoSEQ multiplex PCR, and TCRdb's table has in-frame clones only and misses some. The sample has tens of thousands of clones; 85% to 90% are singletons. This sample comprised peripheral blood, obtained after pregnancy. The receptor set was obtained from a female donor in good health, enrolled as a control in a pregnancy study.

V usage is TRBV10-3 and J usage is TRBJ2-7, with D possibly TRBD2 on 5 matching bases. The ends were cut back, 4 bases at V and 0 bases at J, with 7 bases in the middle. The germline V gene encodes CDR1 ENHRY and CDR2 SYGVKD. The CDR3 contains 13 residues. The CDR3 sequence: CAISGTDSYEQYF. The CDR3 DNA reads TGTGCCATCAGTGGGACTGACTCCTACGAGCAGTACTTC.

This rearrangement joins TRBV10-3 to TRBJ1-1; D gene ambiguous. This CDR3 has 15 amino acids. Germline assignment: CDR1 ENHRY and CDR2 SYGVKD. V gave up 3 bases and J gave up 1 base, with 12 bases separating them. The CDR3, as DNA: TGTGCCATCAGTGACGAGGGCGGTCCGAACACTGAAGCTTTCTTT. This encodes CAISDEGGPNTEAFF.

The V gene is TRBV7-6, the J gene TRBJ1-1; the match to TRBD1 covers 9 bases. CDR3 length equals 16 residues. V was pared by 4 bases and J by 3 bases, with 9 bases of the junction left unmatched. Looked up from germline, CDR1 is SGHVS and CDR2 is FNYEAQ. CDR3 nucleotide sequence: TGTGCCAGCAGCTATAACAGGGGGCAGGGGGACACTGAAGCTTTCTTT. Residues: CASSYNRGQGDTEAFF.

This chain connects TRBV7-9 to TRBJ2-3; TRBD2 matches at 12 bases. The V segment lost 5 bases and the J segment 2 bases; nucleotides outside the gene matches: 5. CDR1 SEHNR and CDR2 FQNEAQ come from the germline V gene (reference sequence). The CDR3 has 16 amino acids. The CDR3 sequence: CASSTRTSGVTDTQYF. CDR3 sequence (DNA): TGTGCCAGCAGCACGCGGACTAGCGGGGTCACAGATACGCAGTATTTT.

The rearrangement uses TRBV5-8 and TRBJ2-1; 10 bases line up with TRBD1. J gave up 4 bases and V 4 bases, and 11 bases lay outside the gene matches. The CDR3 is 17 amino acids. Germline loops: CDR1 SGHTS, CDR2 YDEGEE. The CDR3 DNA follows: TGTGCCAGCAGCAATGACCTCCCGGGACAGGGGTACAATGAGCAGTTCTTC. This sequence encodes CASSNDLPGQGYNEQFF.

This clone was counted only a few times. The rearrangement uses TRBV11-3 and TRBJ1-6, with no clear D. CDR1 is SGHNT and CDR2 is YENEEA in the germline V gene. This CDR3 comprises 12 residues. V shed 7 bases and J shed 5 bases, with 6 bases lying between them. The CDR3 loop is CASTTDNSPLHF. DNA of the CDR3: TGTGCCAGCACTACAGATAATTCACCCCTCCACTTT.

The V and J genes are TRBV10-3 and TRBJ1-5, with 7 nucleotides matching TRBD1. Trimming took 6 bases from V and 7 from J; bases not matched to a gene: 6. Germline values: CDR1 ENHRY, CDR2 SYGVKD. The CDR3 totals 13 residues. The CDR3 sequence is CAIRSDRAQPQHF. The CDR3 DNA is TGTGCCATCAGATCCGACAGGGCCCAGCCCCAGCATTTT.

This chain connects TRBV5-1 to TRBJ2-3; 15 bases align to TRBD2. There are 18 residues in the CDR3. The J segment lost 2 bases and the V segment lost 4 bases, leaving 8 bases of the junction unmatched. Germline V gene lookup returns CDR1 SGHRS and CDR2 YFSETQ. CDR3 in amino acids: CASSPGLAGGLHTDTQYF. The CDR3 nucleotides are TGCGCCAGCAGCCCGGGACTAGCGGGGGGCTTACACACAGATACGCAGTATTTT.

The CDR3 nucleotides read TGTGCCAGCAGCTTAGGAATAGCGGGAGAGACGGATGAGCAGTTCTTC. Translated, it gives CASSLGIAGETDEQFF. The genes are TRBV11-3 and TRBJ2-1; 9 bases agree with TRBD2. The CDR3 loop spans 16 amino acids. Germline V gives CDR1 SGHNT, CDR2 YENEEA. J gave up 8 bases and V 1 base, and 9 bases lay outside the gene matches.

The chain joins TRBV11-2 to TRBJ2-7, with 8 bases lining up with TRBD2. Germline assignment: CDR1 SGHAT and CDR2 FQNNGV. The CDR3 totals 14 residues. The V segment lost 4 bases and the J segment 5 bases; nucleotides outside the gene matches: 7. This CDR3 reads CASSSGLGWDEQYF. CDR3 sequence (DNA): TGTGCCAGCAGCTCGGGACTAGGATGGGACGAGCAGTACTTC.

The chain joins TRBV29-1 to TRBJ2-7; the match to TRBD1 covers 7 bases. The germline CDR1 and CDR2 sequences are SQVTM and ANQGSEA. The junction had 10 bases not matched to a gene; V was cut back by 1 base and J by 4 bases. The CDR3 has 15 amino acids. As DNA, the CDR3 is TGCAGCGTTGAAGGGACAGGTAGCGTGGGGTACGAGCAGTACTTC. Translating gives CSVEGTGSVGYEQYF.

J is TRBJ2-7 and V is TRBV6-5; 10 positions agree with TRBD2. The CDR3 length is 13 residues. The ends lost 6 bases at V and 3 bases at J; junction bases unmatched: 2. Germline V CDR1 and CDR2: MNHEY, SVGAGI. CDR3: CASRGLASYEQYF. The CDR3 DNA reads as TGTGCCAGCAGGGGACTAGCGAGCTACGAGCAGTACTTC.

The gene calls are TRBV29-1 and TRBJ2-3, with D tentatively TRBD2 (6 bases). Looked up from germline, CDR1 is SQVTM and CDR2 is ANQGSEA. V was trimmed by 6 bases and J by 2 bases, leaving 15 bases between them. The CDR3 extends over 14 amino acids. The CDR3 DNA follows: TGCAGCGTGCGTCGAGCGGGCGACACAGATACGCAGTATTTT. Protein product: CSVRRAGDTDTQYF.